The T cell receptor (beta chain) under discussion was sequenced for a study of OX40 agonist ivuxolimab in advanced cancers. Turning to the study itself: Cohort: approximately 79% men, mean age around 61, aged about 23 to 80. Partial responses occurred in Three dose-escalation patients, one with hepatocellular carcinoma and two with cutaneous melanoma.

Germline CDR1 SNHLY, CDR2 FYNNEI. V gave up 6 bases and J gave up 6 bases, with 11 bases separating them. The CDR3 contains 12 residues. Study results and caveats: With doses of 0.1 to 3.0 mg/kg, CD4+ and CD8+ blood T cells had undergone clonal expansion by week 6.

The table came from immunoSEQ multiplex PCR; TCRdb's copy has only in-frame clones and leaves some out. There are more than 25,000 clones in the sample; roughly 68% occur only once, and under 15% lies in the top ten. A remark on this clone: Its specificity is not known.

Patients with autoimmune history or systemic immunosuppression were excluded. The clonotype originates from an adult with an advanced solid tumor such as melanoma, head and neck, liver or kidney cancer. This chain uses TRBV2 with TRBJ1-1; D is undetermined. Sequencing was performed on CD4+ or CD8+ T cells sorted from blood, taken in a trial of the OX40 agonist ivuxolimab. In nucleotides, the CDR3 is TGTGCCAGCAGGGTTAGCACTCCTGAAGCTTTCTTT. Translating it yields CASRVSTPEAFF.